Following are 28 T cell receptor beta chains from one sample sequenced in a study of CD8 T cells in ankylosing spondylitis. Study results and caveats: Ankylosing spondylitis blood seemed to carry a telltale TCR beta motif made of roughly 8 highly homologous variants.

No cognate antigen is known for these TCRs. TCRdb reprocessed the 5' RACE reads via MiXCR and lists one record per CDR3 protein. Here the sample spans about 390,000 distinct CDR3 sequences, 20% to 25% being singletons. Sequences were obtained from blood, either unsorted or a sorted T cell fraction (not recorded which). Receptors were obtained from a male donor with ankylosing spondylitis.

This clonotype was seen more than once but under ten times. The chain links TRBV7-3 to TRBJ2-3, with D possibly TRBD2 on 6 matching bases. CDR3 length: 14 residues. The V gene lost 1 base and the J gene lost 4 bases, with 9 bases spanning the gap. Germline lookup yields CDR1 SGHTA and CDR2 FQGTGA. This CDR3 is CASSLMGRPDTQYF. As DNA, the CDR3 is TGTGCCAGCAGCTTAATGGGGAGGCCAGATACGCAGTATTTT.

The CDR3 DNA is TGTGCCAGCAGTACCCGGGACAGACCCGGCCAGCCCCAGCATTTT. Protein sequence: CASSTRDRPGQPQHF. The V call is TRBV6-2 or TRBV6-3, the J call TRBJ1-5; 7 nucleotides line up with TRBD1. This CDR3 region has 15 residues. The V segment lost 5 bases and the J segment 7 bases; nucleotides outside the gene matches: 11. From germline, CDR1 is MNHEY and CDR2 SVGEGT.

The V and J genes are TRBV11-3 and TRBJ2-3; 7 bases agree with TRBD1. This CDR3 has 14 residues. The germline V gene has CDR1 SGHNT and CDR2 YENEEA. V lost 4 bases, J lost 2 bases, and 3 bases stayed unmatched. Here the CDR3 DNA reads TGTGCCAGCAGCTCTACAGGGGTCACAGATACGCAGTATTTT. Its protein is CASSSTGVTDTQYF.

The V and J genes are TRBV5-5 and TRBJ2-3; D might be TRBD1 (7 bases). This CDR3 contains 15 residues. V was shortened by 2 bases and J by 8 bases, with 18 bases between the two germline ends. Germline V gives CDR1 SGHKS, CDR2 YYEKEE (reference sequence). CDR3 loop: CASSFGGQGEATQYF. The CDR3 DNA sequence: TGTGCCAGCAGCTTCGGAGGGCAGGGGGAGGCTACGCAGTATTTT.

The V gene is TRBV29-1, the J gene TRBJ1-4; 7 bases align to TRBD1. CDR1 is SQVTM and CDR2 is ANQGSEA in the germline V gene. The V segment lost 6 bases and the J segment 9 bases; nucleotides outside the gene matches: 10. The CDR3 sequence is 13 residues long. CDR3 sequence: CSVAEGANKKLFF. The DNA of the CDR3 is TGCAGCGTCGCAGAGGGGGCGAATAAAAAACTGTTTTTT.

The chain links TRBV10-3 to TRBJ1-1, with 7 nucleotides matching TRBD1. Germline CDR1 is ENHRY and CDR2 is SYGVKD. V shed 7 bases, J shed 6 bases, and the junction held 20 bases outside the gene matches. This CDR3 contains 17 residues. The CDR3 sequence: CAIKSDRVRVGNPEAFF. As DNA, the CDR3 is TGTGCCATCAAGTCTGACAGGGTTCGTGTTGGCAACCCTGAAGCTTTCTTT.

A single count supports this clonotype. The V gene is TRBV19, the J gene TRBJ1-3, with a possible D match to TRBD1 (5 bases). The germline CDR1 and CDR2 sequences are LNHDA and SQIVND (reference sequence). The CDR3 spans 16 residues. Trimming cost V 3 bases and J 0 bases, with 12 bases left between them. CDR3 loop: CASSIPGRDSGNTIYF. In DNA, the CDR3 is TGTGCCAGTAGTATCCCGGGACGGGACTCTGGAAACACCATATATTTT.

This clonotype was seen a few times. The chain is built from TRBV27 and TRBJ2-5, with 8 bases identical to TRBD1. With 6 bases clipped from V and 0 bases from J, the junction kept 9 bases outside the gene matches. Germline V gene data show CDR1 as MNHEY and CDR2 as SMNVEV (reference sequence). The length of the CDR3 is 16 residues. This CDR3 is CASRDRTGHYQETQYF. CDR3 DNA sequence: TGTGCCAGCAGGGATAGGACAGGGCACTACCAAGAGACCCAGTACTTC.

This clonotype was detected only a few times. The chain employs TRBV12-3 or TRBV12-4 and TRBJ1-5; possibly TRBD1 for D (6 bases). Trimming left V 7 bases short and J 0 bases short, with 10 bases between. The CDR3 consists of 14 residues. In nucleotides, the CDR3 is TGTGCCAGCAAACGGGACAATAGCAATCAGCCCCAGCATTTT. Its translation is CASKRDNSNQPQHF.

In its sample, this clonotype was seen many times. This rearrangement joins TRBV6-1 to TRBJ2-3; 11 bases are shared with TRBD2. The V segment lost 5 bases and the J segment 6 bases; nucleotides outside the gene matches: 7. Per germline, CDR1 MNHNS and CDR2 SASEGT. The CDR3 is made up of 15 amino acids. The CDR3 sequence: CASSPLTSGTDTQYF. The CDR3 DNA reads TGTGCCAGCAGTCCGCTGACTAGCGGGACCGATACGCAGTATTTT.

This clonotype has ten or more counts. J is TRBJ1-2 and V is TRBV15; a possible D gene is TRBD1 (5 bases). CDR1 is LNHNV and CDR2 is YYDKDF in the germline V gene (reference sequence). The CDR3 is made up of 15 amino acids. The V end was cut by 0 bases, the J end by 0 bases, with 8 bases between. CDR3 sequence reads: CATSRDWGPNYGYTF. The CDR3 DNA is TGTGCCACCAGCAGAGATTGGGGACCTAACTATGGCTACACCTTC.

Only a few counts were recorded for this clonotype. The chain carries TRBV12-3 or TRBV12-4 and TRBJ1-2; D may be TRBD1 (5 bases). The CDR3 spans 16 residues. Trimming stripped 2 bases from V and 4 bases from J, with 17 bases between. CDR3 sequence (DNA): TGTGCCAGCAGTTTATCAGGGACCGGCAATATCTATGGCTACACCTTC. Translation gives CASSLSGTGNIYGYTF.

This clonotype was observed many times. The chain uses TRBV14 and TRBJ2-1; 9 positions match TRBD2. The CDR3 runs 17 residues. Trimming removed 0 bases from V and 4 bases from J; junction bases left unmatched: 7. The germline gives CDR1 SGHDN, CDR2 FVKESK. CDR3 in amino acids: CASSQDRGLAGYNEQFF. The CDR3 nucleotides are TGTGCCAGCAGCCAAGATCGGGGCCTAGCGGGGTACAATGAGCAGTTCTTC.

This clonotype was counted between two and nine times. The genes are TRBV11-2 and TRBJ1-2, with D unclear. CDR1 is SGHAT and CDR2 is FQNNGV in the germline V gene. V shed 3 bases and J shed 3 bases, with 8 bases lying between them. CDR3 length: 13 amino acids. CDR3 bases: TGTGCCAGCAGCTTGAAGACGGACTATGGCTACACCTTC. It specifies CASSLKTDYGYTF. The variable domain in full, with the rest retrieved from reference TRBV11-2 and TRBJ1-2, is EAGVAQSPRYKIIEKRQSVAFWCNPISGHATLYWYQQILGQGPKLLIQFQNNGVVDDSQLPKDRFSAERLKGVDSTLKIQPAKLEDSAVYLCASSLKTDYGYTFGSGTRLTVV.

By its share, this clonotype is medium-sized. The chain joins TRBV29-1 to TRBJ1-2; D is perhaps TRBD1 (6 bases). V gave up 3 bases and J gave up 8 bases, with 13 bases separating them. The length of the CDR3 is 12 residues. Per the germline V gene, CDR1 is SQVTM and CDR2 is ANQGSEA. CDR3 coding DNA: TGCAGCGTTGATCACAGGGCGGGCGGCTACACCTTC. Its protein is CSVDHRAGGYTF.

This chain links TRBV7-2 with TRBJ1-2; D remains unclear. The germline V and J ends were trimmed by 5 bases and 4 bases, with 11 bases remaining between them. The CDR3 runs to 13 residues. Germline values: CDR1 SGHTA, CDR2 FQGNSA. DNA of the CDR3: TGTGCCAGCAGCACGGAGGGCGTCTATGGCTACACCTTC. It encodes CASSTEGVYGYTF.

In nucleotides, the CDR3 is TGCAGTGCTAGAGATACTGGGGCCCGCACCGGGGGATACGAGCAGTACTTC. Residues: CSARDTGARTGGYEQYF. The chain is built from TRBV20-1 and TRBJ2-7, with D possibly TRBD2 on 6 matching bases. Trimming shortened V by 0 bases and J by 4 bases, and 22 bases separated the two germline ends. Looked up from germline, CDR1 is DFQATT and CDR2 is SNEGSKA (reference sequence). The CDR3 sequence is 17 residues long.

This clonotype showed up just a few times. The V and J genes are TRBV12-3 or TRBV12-4 and TRBJ1-1; TRBD1 might be the D (5 bases). V shed 6 bases and J shed 7 bases, with 15 bases lying between them. This CDR3 has 13 residues. As DNA, the CDR3 is TGTGCCAGCAGCCACCCCGGGACCGGTGAAGCTTTCTTT. Protein sequence: CASSHPGTGEAFF.

This sequence joins TRBV5-6 and TRBJ2-7, with 9 bases identical to TRBD1. V dropped 2 bases and J dropped 0; count of bases not matched to a gene: 3. CDR3 size: 15 residues. Germline V gene lookup returns CDR1 SGHDT and CDR2 YYEEEE. CDR3 amino acids: CASSFGTGSSYEQYF. CDR3 DNA: TGTGCCAGCAGCTTCGGGACAGGGAGCTCCTACGAGCAGTACTTC.

This clonotype was found a few times. The chain combines TRBV6-1 with TRBJ1-6, with a tentative D call TRBD1 (6 bases). V was shortened by 7 bases and J by 0 bases, with 13 bases between the two germline ends. CDR1 is MNHNS and CDR2 is SASEGT in the germline V gene. The CDR3 runs to 16 residues. The chain's CDR3 is CASKGGASSYNSPLHF. The DNA of the CDR3 is TGTGCCAGCAAGGGGGGCGCGAGCTCCTATAATTCACCCCTCCACTTT.

V gene TRBV3-1 combines with J gene TRBJ2-7; the match to TRBD1 covers 11 bases. This CDR3 contains 14 residues. Germline trimming cut 4 bases from V and 7 bases from J; bases unmatched to any gene: 6. Germline CDR1 reads LGHDT; CDR2 reads YNNKEL (reference sequence). CDR3 sequence reads: CASSPRTGGGEQYF. As DNA, the CDR3 is TGTGCCAGCAGCCCCCGGACAGGGGGCGGAGAGCAGTACTTC.

This clonotype was observed a handful of times. V gene TRBV24-1 combines with J gene TRBJ2-1, with no clear D. The V end lost 5 bases, the J end lost 5 bases, and 18 bases lay between the germline ends. Germline V gene lookup returns CDR1 KGHDR and CDR2 SFDVKD. The CDR3 covers 16 residues. CDR3 DNA sequence: TGTGCCACCAGTGTCGCCCAAGGCTCACGACACAATGAGCAGTTCTTC. This encodes CATSVAQGSRHNEQFF.

V and J are TRBV11-2 and TRBJ1-1, with D unresolved. Trimming pared 5 bases from V and 5 bases from J, leaving 12 bases between. CDR1 SGHAT and CDR2 FQNNGV come from the germline V gene. The CDR3 contains 13 residues. CDR3 region: CASSPSPGTEAFF. As DNA, the CDR3 is TGTGCCAGCAGCCCATCTCCTGGGACTGAAGCTTTCTTT.

In regard to this clonotype: A clone one base away is much larger, so this may be a read error. The V gene is TRBV25-1, the J gene TRBJ2-1; no firm D call. The CDR3 loop spans 11 amino acids. The germline CDR1 and CDR2 sequences are MGHDK and SYGVNS. CDR3 nucleotide sequence: TGTGCCAGCAGTTCAGAGAATGAGCAGTCCTTC. This encodes CASSSENEQSF.

The CDR3 loop is CSARDWTVPQDTQYF. The CDR3 DNA sequence: TGCAGTGCTAGAGATTGGACAGTTCCTCAAGATACGCAGTATTTT. The rearrangement uses TRBV20-1 and TRBJ2-3; tentative D call: TRBD1 (6 bases). Trimming shortened V by 0 bases and J by 5 bases, and 15 bases separated the two germline ends. CDR3 length: 15 residues. CDR1 is DFQATT and CDR2 is SNEGSKA in the germline V gene (reference sequence).

This clonotype was observed a handful of times. J is TRBJ1-6 and V is TRBV20-1; no clear D gene. CDR1 DFQATT and CDR2 SNEGSKA come from the germline V gene (reference sequence). Trimming stripped 0 bases from V and 0 bases from J, with 9 bases between. CDR3 length: 16 residues. The CDR3 here is CSARDRRSSYNSPLHF. Here the CDR3 DNA reads TGCAGTGCTAGAGACAGGCGGAGCTCCTATAATTCACCCCTCCACTTT.

This clonotype was counted only a few times. The chain carries TRBV4-1 and TRBJ1-5; a possible D gene is TRBD1 (6 bases). CDR3 length: 15 residues. Germline V gene sequence: CDR1 MGHRA, CDR2 YSYEKL. Trimming stripped 1 base from V and 7 bases from J, with 14 bases between. The CDR3 spells CASSQVGHPSQPQHF. CDR3 bases: TGCGCCAGCAGCCAAGTGGGACACCCAAGCCAGCCCCAGCATTTT.

V gene TRBV6-2 or TRBV6-3 combines with J gene TRBJ2-7, with a weak D call TRBD1 (7 bases). Deletions cut 6 bases from V and 3 bases from J, with 12 bases between. This CDR3 spans 13 amino acids. Germline CDR1 MNHEY, CDR2 SVGEGT. In nucleotides, the CDR3 is TGTGCCAGCAGGGCGGGACAGATCTACGAGCAGTACTTC. This encodes CASRAGQIYEQYF.